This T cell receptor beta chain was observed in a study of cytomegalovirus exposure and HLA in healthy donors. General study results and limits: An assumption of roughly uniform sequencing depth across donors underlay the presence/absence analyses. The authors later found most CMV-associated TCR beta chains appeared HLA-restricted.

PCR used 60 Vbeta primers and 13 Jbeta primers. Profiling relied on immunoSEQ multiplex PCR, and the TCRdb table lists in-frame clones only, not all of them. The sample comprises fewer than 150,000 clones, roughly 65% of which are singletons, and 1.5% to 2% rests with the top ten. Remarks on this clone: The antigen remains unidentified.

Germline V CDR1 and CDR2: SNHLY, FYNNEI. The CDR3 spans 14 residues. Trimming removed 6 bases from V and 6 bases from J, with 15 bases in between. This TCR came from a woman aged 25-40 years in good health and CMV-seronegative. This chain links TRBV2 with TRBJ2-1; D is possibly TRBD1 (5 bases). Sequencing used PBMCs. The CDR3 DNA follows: TGTGCCAGCAGCACAATTAAGACAGTCAATGAGCAGTTCTTC. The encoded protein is CASSTIKTVNEQFF.